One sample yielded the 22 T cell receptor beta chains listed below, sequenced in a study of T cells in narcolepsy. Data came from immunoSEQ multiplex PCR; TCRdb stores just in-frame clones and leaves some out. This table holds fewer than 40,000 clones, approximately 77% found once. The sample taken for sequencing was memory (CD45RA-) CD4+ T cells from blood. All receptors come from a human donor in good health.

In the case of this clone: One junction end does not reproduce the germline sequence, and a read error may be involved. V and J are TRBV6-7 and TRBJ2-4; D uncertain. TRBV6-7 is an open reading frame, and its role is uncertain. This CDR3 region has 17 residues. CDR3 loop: CASIYLDGREAKNIQYF. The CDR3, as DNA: TGTGCCAGCATTTACTTAGACGGAAGAGAAGCCAAAAACATTCAGTACTTC.

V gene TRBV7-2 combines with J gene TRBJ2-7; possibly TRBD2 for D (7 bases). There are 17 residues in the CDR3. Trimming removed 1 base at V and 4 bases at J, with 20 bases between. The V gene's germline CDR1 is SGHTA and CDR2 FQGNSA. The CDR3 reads CASSLVHGGGQKYEQYF. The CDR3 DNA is TGTGCCAGCAGCTTAGTTCACGGCGGGGGCCAGAAGTACGAGCAGTACTTC.

The CDR3 loop reads CASRLTGVYGYTF. The CDR3 DNA is TGTGCCAGCAGGTTAACAGGGGTGTATGGCTACACCTTC. This chain uses TRBV27 with TRBJ1-2; 7 bases align to TRBD1. Trimming took 6 bases from V and 5 from J; bases not matched to a gene: 6. Germline values: CDR1 MNHEY, CDR2 SMNVEV (reference sequence). The CDR3 has 13 residues.

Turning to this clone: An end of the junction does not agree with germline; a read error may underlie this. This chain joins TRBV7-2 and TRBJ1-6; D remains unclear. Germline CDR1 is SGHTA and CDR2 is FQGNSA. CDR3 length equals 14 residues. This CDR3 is CASSLVSDNSPLHF. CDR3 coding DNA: TGTGCCAGCAGCTTGGTCTCCGATAATTCACCCCTCCACTTT.

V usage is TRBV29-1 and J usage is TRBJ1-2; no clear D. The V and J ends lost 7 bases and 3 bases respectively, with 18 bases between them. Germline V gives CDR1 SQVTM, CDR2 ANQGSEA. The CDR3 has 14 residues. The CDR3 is CSAASGRGDYGYTF. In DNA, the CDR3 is TGCAGCGCCGCGTCCGGGCGCGGGGACTATGGCTACACCTTC. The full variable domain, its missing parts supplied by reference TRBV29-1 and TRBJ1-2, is SAVISQKPSRDICQRGTSLTIQCQVDSQVTMMFWYRQQPGQSLTLIATANQGSEATYESGFVIDKFPISRPNLTFSTLTVSNMSPEDSSIYLCSAASGRGDYGYTFGSGTRLTVV.

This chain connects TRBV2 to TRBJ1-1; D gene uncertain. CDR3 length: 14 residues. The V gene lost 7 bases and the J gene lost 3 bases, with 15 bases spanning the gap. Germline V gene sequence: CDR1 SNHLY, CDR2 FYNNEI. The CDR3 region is CASKNLGRDTEAFF. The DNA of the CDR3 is TGTGCCAGCAAAAATCTCGGGCGGGACACTGAAGCTTTCTTT.

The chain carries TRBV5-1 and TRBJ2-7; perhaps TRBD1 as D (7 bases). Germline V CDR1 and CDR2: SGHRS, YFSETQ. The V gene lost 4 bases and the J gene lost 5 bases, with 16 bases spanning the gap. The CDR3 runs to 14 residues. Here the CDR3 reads CASSPPQGGNEQYF. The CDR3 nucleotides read TGCGCCAGCAGCCCACCCCAGGGGGGTAACGAGCAGTACTTC.

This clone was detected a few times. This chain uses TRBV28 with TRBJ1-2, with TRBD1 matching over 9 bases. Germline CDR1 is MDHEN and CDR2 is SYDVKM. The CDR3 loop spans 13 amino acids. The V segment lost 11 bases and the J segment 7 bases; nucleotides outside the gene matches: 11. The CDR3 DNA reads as TGTGCCTGCTATGACGACAGGGGGTTTGGCTACACCTTC. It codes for CACYDDRGFGYTF.

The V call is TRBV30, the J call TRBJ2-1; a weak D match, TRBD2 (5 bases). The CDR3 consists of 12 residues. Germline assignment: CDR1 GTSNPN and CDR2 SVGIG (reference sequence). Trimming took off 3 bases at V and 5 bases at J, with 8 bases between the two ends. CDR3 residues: CAWSGNHNEQFF. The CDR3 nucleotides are TGTGCCTGGAGCGGGAATCACAATGAGCAGTTCTTC.

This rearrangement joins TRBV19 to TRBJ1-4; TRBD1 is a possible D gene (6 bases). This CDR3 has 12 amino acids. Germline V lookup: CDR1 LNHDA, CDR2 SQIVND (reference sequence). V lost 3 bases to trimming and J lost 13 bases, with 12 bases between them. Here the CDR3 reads CASSIFGGGLFF. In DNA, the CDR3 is TGTGCCAGTAGTATCTTCGGGGGCGGACTGTTTTTT.

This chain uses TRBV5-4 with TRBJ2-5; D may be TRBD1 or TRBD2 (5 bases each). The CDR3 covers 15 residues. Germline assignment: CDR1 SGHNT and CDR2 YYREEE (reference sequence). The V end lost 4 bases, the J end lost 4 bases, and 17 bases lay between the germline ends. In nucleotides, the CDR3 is TGTGCCAGCAGCCTTGGGACGGACGGGCCAGAGACCCAGTACTTC. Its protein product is CASSLGTDGPETQYF.

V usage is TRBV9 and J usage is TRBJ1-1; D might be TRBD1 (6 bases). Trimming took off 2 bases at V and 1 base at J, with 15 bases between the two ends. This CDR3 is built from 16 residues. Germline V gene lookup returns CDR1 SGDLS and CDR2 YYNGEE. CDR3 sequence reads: CASSVGVGQRNTEAFF. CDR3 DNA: TGTGCCAGCAGCGTGGGAGTAGGACAGCGGAACACTGAAGCTTTCTTT.

This CDR3 reads CRGQGGTEAFF. The CDR3, as DNA: TGCAGGGGACAGGGTGGTACTGAAGCTTTCTTT. The chain is built from TRBV20-1 and TRBJ1-1, with 9 positions matching TRBD1. Germline CDR1 is DFQATT and CDR2 is SNEGSKA (reference sequence). There are 11 residues in the CDR3.

CDR3 sequence (DNA): TGTGCCAGCAGTGGTTCGACAGGGGCCACTGAAGCTTTCTTT. Its protein is CASSGSTGATEAFF. The V and J genes are TRBV6-1 and TRBJ1-1; 8 bases fit TRBD1. Germline CDR1 and CDR2: MNHNS and SASEGT. After removal of 4 bases from V and 4 bases from J, the junction contained 5 bases not matched to a gene. This CDR3 is built from 14 residues.

The CDR3 loop is CASSPPGGRSGNTIYF. CDR3 in DNA: TGTGCCAGTAGTCCCCCCGGCGGTCGCTCTGGAAACACCATATATTTT. The V gene is TRBV19, the J gene TRBJ1-3; D is undetermined. Trimming shortened V by 5 bases and J by 0 bases, and 14 bases separated the two germline ends. The CDR3 has 16 amino acids. The V gene's germline CDR1 is LNHDA and CDR2 SQIVND (reference sequence).

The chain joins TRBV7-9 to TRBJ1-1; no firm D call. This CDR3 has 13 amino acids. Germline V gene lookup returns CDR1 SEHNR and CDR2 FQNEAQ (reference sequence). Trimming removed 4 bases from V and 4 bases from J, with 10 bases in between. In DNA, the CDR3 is TGTGCCAGCAGCTATACGACATCCACTGAAGCTTTCTTT. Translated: CASSYTTSTEAFF.

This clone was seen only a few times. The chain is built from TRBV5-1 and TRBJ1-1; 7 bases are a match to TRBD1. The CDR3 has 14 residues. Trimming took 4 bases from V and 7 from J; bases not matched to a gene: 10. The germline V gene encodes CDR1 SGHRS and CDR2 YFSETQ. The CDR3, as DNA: TGCGCCAGCAGCCCGGGACAGTCGTCCGATGAAGCTTTCTTT. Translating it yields CASSPGQSSDEAFF.

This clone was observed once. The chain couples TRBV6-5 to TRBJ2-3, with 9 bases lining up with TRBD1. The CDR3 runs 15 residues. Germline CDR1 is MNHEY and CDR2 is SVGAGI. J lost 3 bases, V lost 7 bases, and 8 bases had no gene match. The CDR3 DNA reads TGTGCCAGCAATCACCGGGACAGGGTGACAGATACGCAGTATTTT. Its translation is CASNHRDRVTDTQYF.

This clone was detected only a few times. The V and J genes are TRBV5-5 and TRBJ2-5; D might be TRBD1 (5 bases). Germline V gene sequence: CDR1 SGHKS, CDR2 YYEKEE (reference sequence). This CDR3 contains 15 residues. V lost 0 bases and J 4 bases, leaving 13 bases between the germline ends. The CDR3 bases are TGTGCCAGCAGCTTGGGCGGCAGGGAAGGAGAGACCCAGTACTTC. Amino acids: CASSLGGREGETQYF.

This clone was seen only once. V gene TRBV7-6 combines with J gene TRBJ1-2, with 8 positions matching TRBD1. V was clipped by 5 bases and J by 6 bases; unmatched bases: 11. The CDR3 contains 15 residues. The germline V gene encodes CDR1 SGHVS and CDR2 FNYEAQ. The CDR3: CASSPRTLTGDGYTF. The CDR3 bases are TGTGCCAGCAGCCCCCGAACCCTGACAGGGGATGGCTACACCTTC.

DNA of the CDR3: TGTGCCAGTAGCCCCGGGTTGCCTAGTTCCTACGAGCAGTACTTC. It specifies CASSPGLPSSYEQYF. The chain employs TRBV19 and TRBJ2-7; D is unresolved. The CDR3 has 15 residues. Trimming removed 6 bases at V and 1 base at J, with 16 bases between. Germline lookup yields CDR1 LNHDA and CDR2 SQIVND (reference sequence).

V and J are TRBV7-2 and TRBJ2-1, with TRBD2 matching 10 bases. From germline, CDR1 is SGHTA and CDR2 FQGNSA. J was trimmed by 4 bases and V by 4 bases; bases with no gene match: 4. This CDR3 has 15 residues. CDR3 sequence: CASSYRTSGYNEQFF. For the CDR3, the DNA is TGTGCCAGCAGCTACCGGACTAGCGGATACAATGAGCAGTTCTTC.